These T cell receptor beta chains were read from a single sample in a study of cytotoxic CD8 clonotypes in ibrutinib-treated CLL. Assay used: immunoSEQ multiplex PCR; TCRdb lists only in-frame clones, some missing. Among 35,000 or so clones listed, 71% were seen once. Source: PBMCs, taken at disease progression, from a patient treated with ibrutinib. The receptors come from a human donor with chronic lymphocytic leukemia. CDR3s include the opening cysteine and the closing phenylalanine or tryptophan. The D gene is left open where the match is weak. Clone size is not always given. Where it is, it says once, few, many or a class for expanded clones.

clone size: -; V gene: TRBV7-8; D gene: TRBD2; J gene: TRBJ2-2; CDR3 DNA: TGTGCCAGCAGCTTAGTAGCGGGGGCCCTTTTGAACACCGGGGAGCTGTTTTTT; CDR3 protein: CASSLVAGALLNTGELFF
clone size: -; V gene: TRBV2; D gene: -; J gene: TRBJ2-1; CDR3 DNA: TGTGCCAGCCGAGCCTCCCCGCGATCCTCCTACAATGAGCAGTTCTTC; CDR3 protein: CASRASPRSSYNEQFF
clone size: once; V gene: TRBV5-1; D gene: -; J gene: TRBJ1-2; CDR3 DNA: TGCGCCAGCAGACCGGACACTCTATTGGGCTACACCTTC; CDR3 protein: CASRPDTLLGYTF
clone size: -; V gene: TRBV7-6; D gene: -; J gene: TRBJ2-1; CDR3 DNA: TGTGCCAGCAGCTTAAACAATGAGCAGTTCTTC; CDR3 protein: CASSLNNEQFF
clone size: -; V gene: TRBV19; D gene: TRBD1; J gene: TRBJ2-3; CDR3 DNA: TGTGCCAGCCGGACAGGAGGTAGCACAGATACGCAGTATTTT; CDR3 protein: CASRTGGSTDTQYF
clone size: -; V gene: TRBV9; D gene: -; J gene: TRBJ2-3; CDR3 DNA: TGTGCCAGCAGCGTAGCCCCGGGGCTAGCGATGGGGTACACAGATACGCAGTATTTT; CDR3 protein: CASSVAPGLAMGYTDTQYF
clone size: -; V gene: TRBV6-5; D gene: -; J gene: TRBJ1-1; CDR3 DNA: TGTGCCAGCAGAAGTCAGGCCCTGAACACTGAAGCTTTCTTT; CDR3 protein: CASRSQALNTEAFF
clone size: few; V gene: TRBV6-1; D gene: -; J gene: TRBJ1-4; CDR3 DNA: TGTGCCAGCACCCTGGACAAAACCAATGAAAAACTGTTTTTT; CDR3 protein: CASTLDKTNEKLFF
clone size: -; V gene: TRBV6-5; D gene: -; J gene: TRBJ2-2; CDR3 DNA: TGTGCCAGCGTTAAACGGGTAACGAACACCGGGGAGCTGTTTTTT; CDR3 protein: CASVKRVTNTGELFF
clone size: -; V gene: TRBV15; D gene: TRBD1; J gene: TRBJ1-6; CDR3 DNA: TGTGCCACCGCTCGGAACAGGGGGCACGGCGGTTCACCCCTCCACTTT; CDR3 protein: CATARNRGHGGSPLHF
clone size: once; V gene: TRBV7-9; D gene: -; J gene: TRBJ1-2; CDR3 DNA: TGTGCCAGCAGCTTATTGGGTGCCTATGGCTACACCTTC; CDR3 protein: CASSLLGAYGYTF
clone size: -; V gene: TRBV14; D gene: -; J gene: TRBJ2-1; CDR3 DNA: TGTGCCAGCAGCATAGGCGGAGGAGGGAATGAGCAGTTCTTC; CDR3 protein: CASSIGGGGNEQFF
clone size: medium-sized; V gene: TRBV27; D gene: -; J gene: TRBJ1-2; CDR3 DNA: TGTGCCAGCAGTTTAAGTCAGAACTATGGCTACACCTTC; CDR3 protein: CASSLSQNYGYTF
clone size: -; V gene: TRBV6-6; D gene: -; J gene: TRBJ2-3; CDR3 DNA: TGTGCCAGCAGTTACAGTCAAGATACGCAGTATTTT; CDR3 protein: CASSYSQDTQYF
clone size: -; V gene: TRBV29-1; D gene: -; J gene: TRBJ2-1; CDR3 DNA: TGCAGCCTCCGGGACGGGACATACAATGAGCAGTTCTTC; CDR3 protein: CSLRDGTYNEQFF
clone size: -; V gene: TRBV10-3; D gene: -; J gene: TRBJ2-2; CDR3 DNA: TGTGCCATCAGTGAGTCGAGGGGTAACACCGGGGAGCTGTTTTTT; CDR3 protein: CAISESRGNTGELFF
clone size: -; V gene: TRBV19; D gene: -; J gene: TRBJ1-2; CDR3 DNA: TGTGCCAGTAGGTTTACAGGGTCGAATGGCTACACCTTC; CDR3 protein: CASRFTGSNGYTF
clone size: -; V gene: TRBV6-1; D gene: -; J gene: TRBJ1-1; CDR3 DNA: TGTGCCAGCAGTGAAAGTTCCTCCCCCGACTACCACACTGAAGCTTTCTTT; CDR3 protein: CASSESSSPDYHTEAFF
clone size: -; V gene: TRBV27; D gene: TRBD1; J gene: TRBJ1-5; CDR3 DNA: TGTGCCAGCAGTCCCCTAGGACAGGGGGATCAGCCCCAGCATTTT; CDR3 protein: CASSPLGQGDQPQHF
clone size: -; V gene: TRBV12-5; D gene: -; J gene: TRBJ2-2; CDR3 DNA: TGTGCTAGTGGTTTCCACGGACTGTCCACCGGGGAGCTGTTTTTT; CDR3 protein: CASGFHGLSTGELFF
clone size: -; V gene: TRBV5-4; D gene: TRBD2; J gene: TRBJ2-2; CDR3 DNA: TGTGCCAGCAGCTCCCCTACGAGCGGGGGCCATACCGGGGAGCTGTTTTTT; CDR3 protein: CASSSPTSGGHTGELFF
clone size: -; V gene: TRBV7-9; D gene: TRBD1; J gene: TRBJ1-1; CDR3 DNA: TGTGCCAGCAGGCCAACAGGGGGTGACACTGAAGCTTTCTTT; CDR3 protein: CASRPTGGDTEAFF
clone size: -; V gene: TRBV18; D gene: -; J gene: TRBJ1-2; CDR3 DNA: TGTGCCAGCTCACCACTAGAATATGGCTACACCTTC; CDR3 protein: CASSPLEYGYTF
clone size: -; V gene: TRBV29-1; D gene: -; J gene: TRBJ2-5; CDR3 DNA: TGCAGCGTTGGGTTGGGGAGCGGGGAGACCCAGTACTTC; CDR3 protein: CSVGLGSGETQYF
clone size: -; V gene: TRBV5-6; D gene: -; J gene: TRBJ1-1; CDR3 DNA: TGTGCCAGCAGCCCCGGGTCTGACACTGAAGCTTTCTTT; CDR3 protein: CASSPGSDTEAFF
clone size: -; V gene: TRBV29-1; D gene: -; J gene: TRBJ1-3; CDR3 DNA: TGCAGCGTTGAAGGGCACAGGGACGGAGGAAACACCATATATTTT; CDR3 protein: CSVEGHRDGGNTIYF
clone size: -; V gene: TRBV29-1; D gene: -; J gene: TRBJ2-3; CDR3 DNA: TGCAGCGTCGATGAATACCTTTCAGATACGCAGTATTTT; CDR3 protein: CSVDEYLSDTQYF
clone size: -; V gene: TRBV14; D gene: -; J gene: TRBJ1-6; CDR3 DNA: TGTGCCAGCAGCCAAGATGTCAGTGGCAGATCACCCCTCCACTTT; CDR3 protein: CASSQDVSGRSPLHF
clone size: -; V gene: TRBV9; D gene: -; J gene: TRBJ2-2; CDR3 DNA: TGTGCCAGCAGCGTAGTACAGAACACCGGGGAGCTGTTTTTT; CDR3 protein: CASSVVQNTGELFF
clone size: -; V gene: TRBV10-1; D gene: -; J gene: TRBJ2-1; CDR3 DNA: TGCGCCAGCGCCAAAGCTAGCTCGGGTGGCGGGGAGCAGTTCTTC; CDR3 protein: CASAKASSGGGEQFF
clone size: -; V gene: TRBV5-1; D gene: -; J gene: TRBJ2-6; CDR3 DNA: TGCGCCAGCAGCTTCGAGGCAGCTGGGGCCAACGTCCTGACTTTC; CDR3 protein: CASSFEAAGANVLTF
clone size: once; V gene: TRBV6-1; D gene: -; J gene: TRBJ1-4; CDR3 DNA: TGTGCCACCGAACAGGGACCGGGGGTCCATGAAAAACTGTTTTTT; CDR3 protein: CATEQGPGVHEKLFF
clone size: -; V gene: TRBV27; D gene: -; J gene: TRBJ2-1; CDR3 DNA: TGTGCCAGCAGGTCCCGGGCCTACAATGAGCAGTTCTTC; CDR3 protein: CASRSRAYNEQFF
clone size: few; V gene: TRBV2; D gene: TRBD1; J gene: TRBJ2-7; CDR3 DNA: TGTGCCAGCCAGACCGGACAGGGCTACGAGCAGTACTTC; CDR3 protein: CASQTGQGYEQYF
clone size: few; V gene: TRBV27; D gene: -; J gene: TRBJ2-2; CDR3 DNA: TGTGCCAGCAGCCCCCGGAGGAACACCGGGGAGCTGTTTTTT; CDR3 protein: CASSPRRNTGELFF
clone size: -; V gene: TRBV4-2; D gene: -; J gene: TRBJ1-2; CDR3 DNA: TGTGCCAGCAGCCAAGGTTCGGGGGCAAACTATGGCTACACCTTC; CDR3 protein: CASSQGSGANYGYTF
clone size: few; V gene: TRBV5-4; D gene: TRBD1; J gene: TRBJ1-2; CDR3 DNA: TGTGCCAGCAGCTTGGGACAGGGGATGAGCTACACCTTC; CDR3 protein: CASSLGQGMSYTF
clone size: few; V gene: TRBV29-1; D gene: -; J gene: TRBJ2-1; CDR3 DNA: TGCAGTTCGTGGACAGATGAAATTTTCTTC; CDR3 protein: CSSWTDEIFF
clone size: -; V gene: TRBV5-6; D gene: TRBD1; J gene: TRBJ2-7; CDR3 DNA: TGTGCCAGCAGCTGGGGCCCCCTCCAGGACAGGGACTACGAGCAGTACTTC; CDR3 protein: CASSWGPLQDRDYEQYF
clone size: -; V gene: TRBV10-3; D gene: TRBD1; J gene: TRBJ1-3; CDR3 DNA: TGTGCCATCAGAGGACAGGCCGGAAACACCATATATTTT; CDR3 protein: CAIRGQAGNTIYF
clone size: -; V gene: TRBV9; D gene: -; J gene: TRBJ2-1; CDR3 DNA: TGTGCCAGCAGCCCCCACGGGGATGAGCAGTTCTTC; CDR3 protein: CASSPHGDEQFF
clone size: -; V gene: TRBV15; D gene: TRBD2; J gene: TRBJ2-1; CDR3 DNA: TGTGCCACCAGCGGGGGGACTAGCGGGGGCCATGAGCAGTTCTTC; CDR3 protein: CATSGGTSGGHEQFF
clone size: -; V gene: TRBV14; D gene: -; J gene: TRBJ2-1; CDR3 DNA: TGTGCCAGCAGCCAAGAAGGGGGGTACTACAATGAGCAGTTCTTC; CDR3 protein: CASSQEGGYYNEQFF
clone size: -; V gene: TRBV7-8; D gene: -; J gene: TRBJ1-3; CDR3 DNA: TGTGCCAGCAGCTTACGACAGCGGAACACCATATATTTT; CDR3 protein: CASSLRQRNTIYF
clone size: once; V gene: TRBV19; D gene: -; J gene: TRBJ2-1; CDR3 DNA: TGTGCCAGTAGGAGCTGGGGGGCCCCCCATGAGCAGTTCTTC; CDR3 protein: CASRSWGAPHEQFF
clone size: -; V gene: TRBV6-1; D gene: -; J gene: TRBJ1-1; CDR3 DNA: TGTGCCAGCAGTGAGAGGTTCCCCATGAACACTGAAGCTTTCTTT; CDR3 protein: CASSERFPMNTEAFF
clone size: -; V gene: TRBV5-1; D gene: -; J gene: TRBJ2-5; CDR3 DNA: TGCGCCAGCAGCTTGGGAGCCCCCGGTGAGACCCAGTACTTC; CDR3 protein: CASSLGAPGETQYF
clone size: few; V gene: TRBV5-4; D gene: -; J gene: TRBJ2-2; CDR3 DNA: TGTGCCAGCAGCCCGAAGAACACCGGGGAGCTGTTTTTT; CDR3 protein: CASSPKNTGELFF
clone size: -; V gene: TRBV7-9; D gene: -; J gene: TRBJ2-1; CDR3 DNA: TGTGCCAGCAGCACCAGCAGGGGGGGACCCTACAATGAGCAGTTCTTC; CDR3 protein: CASSTSRGGPYNEQFF
clone size: -; V gene: TRBV27; D gene: -; J gene: TRBJ1-4; CDR3 DNA: TGTGCCAGCAGTTTATTTGCCAGACGGGGGGAAAAACTGTTTTTT; CDR3 protein: CASSLFARRGEKLFF
clone size: -; V gene: TRBV7-9; D gene: -; J gene: TRBJ1-1; CDR3 DNA: TGTGCCAGCAGCTCGGGACAATCCGCTGAAGCTTTCTTT; CDR3 protein: CASSSGQSAEAFF
clone size: -; V gene: TRBV2; D gene: TRBD2; J gene: TRBJ2-7; CDR3 DNA: TGTGCCAGCACCTCAGTCGGGGGGTCCTACGAGCAGTACTTC; CDR3 protein: CASTSVGGSYEQYF
clone size: -; V gene: TRBV2; D gene: -; J gene: TRBJ1-4; CDR3 DNA: TGTGCCAGCAATGGGGTGACTAATGAAAAACTGTTTTTT; CDR3 protein: CASNGVTNEKLFF
clone size: -; V gene: TRBV5-5; D gene: -; J gene: TRBJ1-1; CDR3 DNA: TGTGCCAGCAGCCCGGACAGTTACATGAACACTGAAGCTTTCTTT; CDR3 protein: CASSPDSYMNTEAFF
clone size: -; V gene: TRBV9; D gene: -; J gene: TRBJ1-1; CDR3 DNA: TGTGCCAGCAGCGTAGAACTCCCGGGGGTTAACACTGAAGCTTTCTTT; CDR3 protein: CASSVELPGVNTEAFF